This T cell receptor delta chain was recovered during a study of γδ T cells in repeated Plasmodium falciparum infection. Study at large: Malian children with intense seasonal malaria exposure were compared with matched Australian children. Each infection was followed by sampling at 21 days, plus baseline and some pre-infection draws. Study findings and constraints: Waves of new clonotype selection appeared after repeated controlled infections in Vdelta2-negative, largely Vdelta1+, gammadelta T cells. Compared with Australian children, Malian Vdelta2-negative repertoires seemed more clonal, less diverse, less shared.

TCRdb fed the multiplex PCR reads to CATT. Among 75,000 to 95,000 delta-chain clones, more than 0.85% were seen once, and the ten largest hold approximately 9.6%. CDR3 length: 15 amino acids. Germline-derived CDR1 and CDR2 are GEAIGNYY and EKD. Only a few counts were recorded for this clone. Its antigen is not identified. The TCRdb record carries a much larger clone's protein, which differs from this DNA's translation at residue 3; a read error is the likely cause, and the protein listed here is the DNA translation. Vgamma9/Vdelta2+ and Vdelta2-negative gammadelta T cells were flow-sorted from PBMC for bulk sequencing.

The sample taken for sequencing was gamma-delta T cells from blood. V usage is TRDV2 and J usage is TRDJ2, with 7 bases lining up with TRDD3. Matching the DNA to germline supplied the J gene, which TCRdb does not give. This receptor was taken from a pool of human donors (malaria-infected and uninfected, not separated). CDR3 coding DNA: TGTGCCTATGACACTTTGGGGGATTTGACAGCACAACTCTTCTTT. Residues: CAYDTLGDLTAQLFF.